This entry describes one TCR beta chain. Source study methods: Estimates of nucleated cell counts were drawn from the amplification of reference gene primers. Profiled with immunoSEQ multiplex PCR; TCRdb holds only in-frame clones, not every one. For V, J and clone size, that table is used; D and trimming come from the DNA. The table shows roughly 97,000 clones, with about 80% occurring only once. This specimen comes from a study of blood T cell repertoires in COVID-19. Study summary: The study drew acute and convalescent COVID-19 samples from the United States, Italy and Spain.

The CDR3 is made up of 16 amino acids. The V and J ends lost 5 bases and 1 base, in that order; junction bases with no gene match: 8. The germline V gene encodes CDR1 ENHRY and CDR2 SYGVKD. The receptor was isolated from a man between 65 and 79 years old with acute or convalescent COVID-19. Sequencing was done on a sample of peripheral blood. J is TRBJ1-1 and V is TRBV10-3; 9 bases align to TRBD1. The CDR3 sequence: CAISLLRDRENTEAFF. The CDR3 DNA is TGTGCCATCAGTTTACTCCGGGACAGGGAGAACACTGAAGCTTTCTTT.